This TCR beta chain was retrieved from a study of cytomegalovirus exposure and HLA in healthy donors (dated by TCRdb to 2017 to 2019). In the study overall: An earlier analysis of roughly 630 of the donors reported 250 to 300 Gb of sequence data and 117 million unique TCR beta sequences from some 180 million T cells. An early release covering roughly 600 HLA-typed donors comprised approximately 300 gigabases of sequencing data and roughly 85 million unique TCR sequences. Of the 300 to 500 genotyped donors, 75% to 85% were placed in the genetic ancestry cluster associated with self-reported Caucasian donors. The study aimed to test whether signatures of past pathogen exposure could be identified by cataloging public T cell receptors. The T cell repertoires of 700 or so subjects were profiled by immunosequencing and related to cytomegalovirus serostatus. Along with the approximately 650-subject first cohort, a separate validation cohort of over 90 different subjects was used. To predict cytomegalovirus infection status, the study combined high-throughput TCR immunosequencing, statistical association of individual TCRs with disease status, and machine learning. To study patterns of TCR occurrence, a later analysis re-analyzed previously published TCR beta repertoires from 550 to 800 donors and added high-resolution HLA genotyping. In the later analysis, no new phenotypic data were used to find candidate immune exposures; instead, reliance was placed on TCR beta sequences and their occurrence across donors. In an earlier analysis of 587 of the donors, high-throughput TCR beta sequencing was used to judge whether each TCR beta V gene segment behaved as functional or pseudogenic. Alongside the repertoire data, information on donor age, sex, ethnicity and CMV serostatus was compiled. Genome-wide SNP genotypes for about 65% of the roughly 670 donors were used in a later genetic analysis, which treated that subset as a discovery cohort. Every repertoire in the discovery cohort had been generated on one and the same sequencing platform. HLA typing covered class I and class II loci at four-digit resolution. The number of typed donors differed by locus: about 629-630 for A, B, C, DRB1 and DQB1; approximately 530 for DQA1; around 580 for DPA1; and roughly 490 for DPB1. Roughly 5 DR-DQ haplotypes were treated as single units for association and clustering because of strong linkage in the cohort. Among some 400 genotyped donors of the cohort, an average of approximately 240,000 unique TCR beta nucleotide sequences were sequenced per donor, around 20% of them non-productive.

The cohort consisted of approximately 670 healthy bone marrow donors. All cohort members were sampled while nominally healthy, although unrecorded immune exposures were likely present. The donor tested CMV seronegative and was one of the 352 seronegative cohort members. A peripheral blood sample was provided by each donor, and peripheral blood mononuclear cells were used for TCR beta sequencing. Genomic DNA was extracted from the blood cell samples with the Qiagen DNeasy Blood Extraction Kit. Including cysteine and phenylalanine, the CDR3 has 11 amino acids. Only the CDR3 portion is preserved as DNA: 33 bases, with reading frame beginning at the first base. CDR1 and CDR2 (LGHNA, YSLEER) derive from the germline V gene. Trimming at the junction amounts to 3 bases on V and 11 bases on J, and the germline ends lie 10 bases apart. A word on this clone: Its binding antigen is unknown. No much larger clonotype is one base removed from it; base qualities were not supplied.

Receptor libraries were prepared by the immunoSEQ multiplex PCR assay. For the multiplex PCR, a mixture combining 60 forward primers for TCR Vbeta segments and 13 reverse primers for TCR Jbeta segments was used. The CDR3 region of rearranged TCR beta genes was amplified from genomic DNA with a multiplex PCR assay. Amplified TCR beta libraries were sequenced as 87-base-pair reads on the Illumina HiSeq System. As for the authors' bioinformatics: Across the 640 or so repertoires, a later analysis counted tens of millions of unique TCR beta chains, around 11 million of which were shared by at least two donors. Raw reads were error-corrected and collapsed into unique sequences by a nearest-neighbor algorithm in which closely related sequences were merged to remove PCR and sequencing errors. V, D and J gene segments were assigned by aligning CDR3 sequences to IMGT reference sequences. For a sequence to be retained, a match of at least six nucleotides was required to both a V gene segment and a J gene segment. A rearrangement counted as productive if the CDR3 had no stop codons and remained in frame with V and J, and every other rearrangement counted as non-productive. Following IMGT convention, CDR3 was defined as the stretch from the second conserved V-encoded cysteine to the conserved J-encoded phenylalanine. The earlier analysis of about 640 of the donors excluded any sequence lacking an unambiguous match to a single V gene segment. An earlier analysis of 587 of the donors called V segments functional above 56.7% productive rearrangements and segregating when the between-donor standard deviation exceeded 5%. A statistical classification framework was built for diagnosing cytomegalovirus status from the catalog of TCR beta chain sequences. V and J gene assignment, in a later analysis, came from comparing TCR nucleotide sequences with IMGT/GENE-DB human TR gene sequences. The TCRdist pipeline was used in a later analysis to assign CDR3 sequences and most-parsimonious VDJ recombination scenarios. In a later analysis, each TCR beta chain was defined by its CDR3 amino acid sequence together with its V-gene family, and reads without a unique V-gene family were excluded. A later analysis removed 592 highly shared, low-generation-probability nucleotide sequences to deal with suspected cross-contamination and a sequencing artifact. For each public chain, a later analysis derived a clonal expansion index from normalized ranks of inferred template counts within each repertoire. A later analysis computed generation probabilities with a VDJ recombination model fitted to out-of-frame rearrangements, and checked the results against IGoR. A later analysis scored TCR-TCR, TCR-HLA and TCR-CMV co-occurrence with hypergeometric tests, applying a repertoire-size bias correction to TCR pairs. A later analysis estimated false discovery rates by permuting HLA or CMV assignments 20 times. A later analysis grouped co-occurring TCRs with DBSCAN, adding TCRdist sequence similarity when clustering within HLA-allele-positive subsets. Repertoires with fewer than 30,000 or more than 120,000 public chains, plus five repertoires with anomalous nucleotide sharing, were excluded from co-occurrence clustering. TCRdb limited this immuneACCESS table to in-frame rearrangements with V and J called. A share of clones is missing; checked studies link under half to unresolved V genes, and the rest is unexplained. The D gene and trimming were derived from the DNA, and the V and J assignments and clone size from that table. The sample contains 150,000 to 200,000 clones, roughly four fifths of them found a single time. The ten largest clones capture about 1.7% of the sample.

Points the paper makes about the study in general: When HLA alleles, especially DR and DQ, strongly co-occurred, attributing TCR associations to individual alleles was difficult. Linkage disequilibrium might explain the correlated functional status among segregating V segments, but an unknown experimental factor could not be excluded. According to a later genetic analysis, donors in an Asian-associated ancestry cluster had fewer N-insertions in productive TCRs than the approximately 670-donor mean. A cluster of highly shared sequence variants was judged likely to represent a technical artifact of the sequencing pipeline. The earlier analysis of some 540 of the donors excluded around 17 rarely observed V segments, including chromosome 9 orphons, because counts were too low. In a later analysis, HLA-associated TCR beta chains were found to be more clonally expanded and to have lower generation probabilities than equally common non-associated chains. A few of the identified cytomegalovirus-associated TCR beta chains were confirmed in vitro to be specific for cytomegalovirus antigens. While some public TCRs were present in many individuals, most TCR sequences turned up only very rarely across donors. Specific HLA alleles were associated with over 15,000 TCR beta sequences at a false discovery rate of 0.05 in a later analysis. CMV serostatus was the only immune exposure information available for the cohort. A later analysis reported that several top co-occurrence clusters appeared linked to parvovirus B19, influenza, CMV and Epstein-Barr virus. In a later analysis, the rate of TCR association differed among HLA loci, with DRB1 alleles having the most associated TCRs and HLA-C alleles having the fewest. A further reported finding was that TCR beta sequences accurately predicted the HLA-A and HLA-B alleles for most subjects in the first cohort. In the study, 150 to 200 TCR beta chains were listed as associated with cytomegalovirus. Sequencing depth was assumed to be roughly uniform across donors in the presence/absence analyses, though that assumption may not hold. The 87-base-pair reads could not distinguish some IMGT-functional V segments, including TRBV6-2 and TRBV6-3, so those segments were excluded. In an earlier analysis of some 550 of the donors, most TCR beta V segments were observed in productive rearrangements about 87% or about 30% of the time, broadly matching IMGT annotations. According to a later analysis, most CMV-associated TCR beta chains appeared to be HLA-restricted, and the HLA associations seemed to be driven largely by CMV exposure. Cytomegalovirus status was reported to be diagnosed by the classifier with high specificity and sensitivity in both the original and validation cohorts. In a later genetic analysis, a missense DCLRE1C variant was associated with V-gene and J-gene trimming of TCR beta chains, and the association was replicated in an independent cohort. The authors suggested that the approach could potentially be generalized to other disease states and immunological phenotypes. Because HLA typing was missing for some donors at each locus, association tests included only the typed subset. Only TCR beta chains were sequenced in this cohort, and the absence of alpha or paired-chain data limited detectable features.

The chain was built from TRBV4-3 and TRBJ1-1, with the D gene not clear enough to name. The source is a woman aged 18-29 years in good health and CMV-seronegative. The source material was PBMCs. Read as DNA, the sequence is TGCGCCAGCAGCCATCCGGGTGATGCTTTCTTT. Translated, it gives CASSHPGDAFF.